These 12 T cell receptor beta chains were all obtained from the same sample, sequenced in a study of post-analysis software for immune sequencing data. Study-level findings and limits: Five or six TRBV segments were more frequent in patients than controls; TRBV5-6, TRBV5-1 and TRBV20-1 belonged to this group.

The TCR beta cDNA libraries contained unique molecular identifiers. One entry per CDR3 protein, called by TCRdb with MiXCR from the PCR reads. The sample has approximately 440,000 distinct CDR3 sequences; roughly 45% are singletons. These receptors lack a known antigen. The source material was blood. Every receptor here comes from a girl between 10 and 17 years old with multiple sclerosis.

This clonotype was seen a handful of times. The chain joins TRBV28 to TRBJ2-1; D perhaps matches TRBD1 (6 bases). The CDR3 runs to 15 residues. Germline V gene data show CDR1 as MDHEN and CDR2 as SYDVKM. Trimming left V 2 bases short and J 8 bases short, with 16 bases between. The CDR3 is CASSLAAGVEHEQFF. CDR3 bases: TGTGCCAGCAGTTTAGCGGCAGGGGTTGAGCATGAGCAGTTCTTC.

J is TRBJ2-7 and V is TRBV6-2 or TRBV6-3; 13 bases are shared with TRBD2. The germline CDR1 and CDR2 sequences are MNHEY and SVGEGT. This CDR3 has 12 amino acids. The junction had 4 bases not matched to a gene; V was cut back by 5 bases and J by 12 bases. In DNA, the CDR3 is TGTGCCAGCAGTAGGACTAGCGGGAGAATGTACTTC. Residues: CASSRTSGRMYF.

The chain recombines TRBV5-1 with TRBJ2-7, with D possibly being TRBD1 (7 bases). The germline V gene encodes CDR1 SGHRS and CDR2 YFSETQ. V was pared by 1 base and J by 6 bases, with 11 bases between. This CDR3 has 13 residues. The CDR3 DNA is TGCGCCAGCAGCTTGATTCAGGGGGGCGAGCAGTACTTC. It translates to CASSLIQGGEQYF.

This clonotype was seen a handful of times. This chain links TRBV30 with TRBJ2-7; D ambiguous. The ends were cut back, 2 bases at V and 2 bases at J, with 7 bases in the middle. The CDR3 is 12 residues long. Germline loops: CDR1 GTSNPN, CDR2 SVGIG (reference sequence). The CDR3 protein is CAWSPTPYEQYF. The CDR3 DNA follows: TGTGCCTGGAGTCCCACTCCCTACGAGCAGTACTTC.

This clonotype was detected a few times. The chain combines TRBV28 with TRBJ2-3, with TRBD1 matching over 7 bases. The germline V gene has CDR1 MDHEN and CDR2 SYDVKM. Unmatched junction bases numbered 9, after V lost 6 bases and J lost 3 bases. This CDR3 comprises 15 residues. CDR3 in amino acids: CASSKTGDSTDTQYF. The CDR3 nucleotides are TGTGCCAGCAGCAAAACAGGGGATAGTACAGATACGCAGTATTTT.

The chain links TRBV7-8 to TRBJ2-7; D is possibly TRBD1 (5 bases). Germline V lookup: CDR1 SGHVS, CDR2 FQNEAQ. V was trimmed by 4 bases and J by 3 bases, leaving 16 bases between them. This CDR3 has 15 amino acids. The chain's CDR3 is CASSSTEGHFYEQYF. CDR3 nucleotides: TGTGCCAGCAGCTCTACCGAAGGACACTTCTACGAGCAGTACTTC.

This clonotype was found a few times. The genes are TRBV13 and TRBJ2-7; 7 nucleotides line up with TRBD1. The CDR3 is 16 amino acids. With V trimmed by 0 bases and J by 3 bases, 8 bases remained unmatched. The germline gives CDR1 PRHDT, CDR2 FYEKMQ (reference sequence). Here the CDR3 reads CASSLGTGKIFYEQYF. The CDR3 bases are TGTGCCAGCAGCTTAGGGACAGGGAAGATCTTCTACGAGCAGTACTTC.

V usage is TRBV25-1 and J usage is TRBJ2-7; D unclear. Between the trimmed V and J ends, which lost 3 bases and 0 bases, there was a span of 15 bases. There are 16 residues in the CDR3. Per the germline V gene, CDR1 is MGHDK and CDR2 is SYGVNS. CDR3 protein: CASSDFSKGSSYEQYF. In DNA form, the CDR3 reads TGTGCCAGCAGTGATTTCTCCAAGGGTAGCTCCTACGAGCAGTACTTC.

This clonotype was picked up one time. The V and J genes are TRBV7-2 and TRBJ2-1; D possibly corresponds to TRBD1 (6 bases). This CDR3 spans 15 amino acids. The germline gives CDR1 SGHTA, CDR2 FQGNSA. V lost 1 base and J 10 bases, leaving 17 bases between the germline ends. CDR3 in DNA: TGTGCCAGCAGCTTAGAATCCACCACCGGACAGGAGCAGTTCTTC. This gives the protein CASSLESTTGQEQFF.

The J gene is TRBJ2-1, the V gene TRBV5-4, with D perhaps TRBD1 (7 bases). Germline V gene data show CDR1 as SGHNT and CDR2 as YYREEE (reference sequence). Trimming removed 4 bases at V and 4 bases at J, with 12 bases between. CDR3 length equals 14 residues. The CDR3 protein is CASSPRGEYNEQFF. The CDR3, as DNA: TGTGCCAGCAGCCCCAGGGGGGAATACAATGAGCAGTTCTTC.

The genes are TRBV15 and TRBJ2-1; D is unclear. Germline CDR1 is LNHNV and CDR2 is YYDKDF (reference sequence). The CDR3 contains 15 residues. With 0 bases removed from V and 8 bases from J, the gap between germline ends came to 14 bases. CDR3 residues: CATSRDTGAYDEQFF. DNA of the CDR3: TGTGCCACCAGCAGAGATACCGGAGCTTATGATGAGCAGTTCTTC.

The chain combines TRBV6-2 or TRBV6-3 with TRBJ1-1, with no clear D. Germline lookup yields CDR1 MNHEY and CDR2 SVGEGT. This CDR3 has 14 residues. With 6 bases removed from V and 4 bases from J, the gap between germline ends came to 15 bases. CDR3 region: CASRPIRGGTEAFF. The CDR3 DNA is TGTGCCAGCAGGCCTATCCGGGGAGGCACTGAAGCTTTCTTT.